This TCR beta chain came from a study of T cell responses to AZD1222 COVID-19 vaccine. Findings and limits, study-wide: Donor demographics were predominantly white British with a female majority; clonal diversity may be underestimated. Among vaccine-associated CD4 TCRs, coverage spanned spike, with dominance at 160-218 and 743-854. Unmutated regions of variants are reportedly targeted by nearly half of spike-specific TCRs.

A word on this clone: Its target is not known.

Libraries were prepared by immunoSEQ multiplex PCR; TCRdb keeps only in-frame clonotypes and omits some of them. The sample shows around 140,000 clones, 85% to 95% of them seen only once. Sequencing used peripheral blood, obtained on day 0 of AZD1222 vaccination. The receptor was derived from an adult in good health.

The CDR3 loop reads CASSQEVTYEQYF. CDR3 in DNA: TGTGCCAGCAGCCAAGAAGTAACCTACGAGCAGTACTTC. The chain employs TRBV3-1 (or the pseudogene TRBV3-2) and TRBJ2-7; the D is unclear. This CDR3 comprises 13 residues. Germline V gives CDR1 LGHDT, CDR2 YNNKEL (reference sequence). Trimming removed 0 bases from V and 2 bases from J, with 5 bases in between.